The clone carrying this T cell receptor (beta chain) was detected many times. Antigen: not known. Germline CDR1 reads KGHSH; CDR2 reads LQKENI. The CDR3 is 14 residues long. Trimming left V 5 bases short and J 4 bases short, with 15 bases between. The data were taken from a study of T cells in Graves' hyperthyroidism and ophthalmopathy. Amplified regions were TCR beta CDR3 sequences from RNA transcripts. First-round RT-PCR of the TCR CDR3 relied on the HTBI primer set. TCRdb recomputed calls from the multiplex PCR reads with MiXCR, one row per CDR3 protein. The sample lists some 250,000 distinct CDR3 sequences, about 14% occurring once. Study-level findings and limits: Ophthalmopathy was separated from stable hyperthyroidism by a 13 V-J model.

The diagnostic basis comprised clinical symptoms, serum thyroxine and TRAb, thyroid ultrasound and orbital computed tomography. The chain is built from TRBV18 and TRBJ2-7; D gene ambiguous. The material sequenced was blood. This clonotype was obtained from a woman in her 40s with Graves' hyperthyroidism that later progressed to Graves' ophthalmopathy. The CDR3 nucleotides are TGTGCCAGCTCAGCCCGGGCCAGCTATTACGAGCAGTACTTC. It encodes CASSARASYYEQYF.